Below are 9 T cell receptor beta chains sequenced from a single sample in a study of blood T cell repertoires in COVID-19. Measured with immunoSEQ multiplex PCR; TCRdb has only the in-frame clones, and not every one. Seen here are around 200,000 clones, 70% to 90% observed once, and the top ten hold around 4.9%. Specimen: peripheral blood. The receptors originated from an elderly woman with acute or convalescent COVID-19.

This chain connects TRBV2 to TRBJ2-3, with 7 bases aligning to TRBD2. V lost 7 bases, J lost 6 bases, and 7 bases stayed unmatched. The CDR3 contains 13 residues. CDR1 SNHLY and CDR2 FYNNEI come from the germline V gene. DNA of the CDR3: TGTGCCAGCAATCCGGGGGGAAGGGATACGCAGTATTTT. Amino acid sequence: CASNPGGRDTQYF.

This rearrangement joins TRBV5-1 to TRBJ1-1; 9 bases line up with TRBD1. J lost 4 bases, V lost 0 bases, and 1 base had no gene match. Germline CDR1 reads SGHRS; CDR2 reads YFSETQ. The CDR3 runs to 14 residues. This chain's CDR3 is CASSLGDRVTEAFF. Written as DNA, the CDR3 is TGCGCCAGCAGCTTGGGGGACAGGGTCACTGAAGCTTTCTTT. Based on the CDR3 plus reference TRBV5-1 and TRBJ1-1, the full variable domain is KAGVTQTPRYLIKTRGQQVTLSCSPISGHRSVSWYQQTPGQGLQFLFEYFSETQRNKGNFPGRFSGRQFSNSRSEMNVSTLELGDSALYLCASSLGDRVTEAFFGQGTRLTVV.

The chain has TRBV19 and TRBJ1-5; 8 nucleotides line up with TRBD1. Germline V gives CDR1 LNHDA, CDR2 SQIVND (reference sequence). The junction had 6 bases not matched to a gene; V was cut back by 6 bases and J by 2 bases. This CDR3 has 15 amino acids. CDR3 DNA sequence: TGTGCCAGTAGCATCACAGGGGGAGGCAATCAGCCCCAGCATTTT. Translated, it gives CASSITGGGNQPQHF. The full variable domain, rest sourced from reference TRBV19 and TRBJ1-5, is DGGITQSPKYLFRKEGQNVTLSCEQNLNHDAMYWYRQDPGQGLRLIYYSQIVNDFQKGDIAEGYSVSREKKESFPLTVTSAQKNPTAFYLCASSITGGGNQPQHFGDGTRLSIL.

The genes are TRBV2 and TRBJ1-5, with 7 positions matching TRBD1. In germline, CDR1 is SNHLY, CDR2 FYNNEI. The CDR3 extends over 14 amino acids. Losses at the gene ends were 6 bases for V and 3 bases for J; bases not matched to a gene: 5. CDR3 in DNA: TGTGCCAGCAGAGTGGGACAGACCAATCAGCCCCAGCATTTT. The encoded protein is CASRVGQTNQPQHF. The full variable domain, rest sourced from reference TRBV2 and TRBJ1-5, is EPEVTQTPSHQVTQMGQEVILRCVPISNHLYFYWYRQILGQKVEFLVSFYNNEISEKSEIFDDQFSVERPDGSNFTLKIRSTKLEDSAMYFCASRVGQTNQPQHFGDGTRLSIL.

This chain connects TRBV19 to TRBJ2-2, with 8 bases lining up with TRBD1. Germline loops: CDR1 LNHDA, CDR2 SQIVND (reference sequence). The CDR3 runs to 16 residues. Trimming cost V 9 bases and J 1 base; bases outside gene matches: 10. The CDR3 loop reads CASESPGTGNTGELFF. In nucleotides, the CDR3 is TGTGCCAGCGAATCCCCCGGGACAGGGAACACCGGGGAGCTGTTTTTT.

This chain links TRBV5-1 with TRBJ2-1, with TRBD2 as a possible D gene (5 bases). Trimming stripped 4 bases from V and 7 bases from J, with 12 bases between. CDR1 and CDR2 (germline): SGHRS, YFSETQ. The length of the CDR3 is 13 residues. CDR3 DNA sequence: TGCGCCAGCAGCCCAACCGGCGGGAATGAGCAGTTCTTC. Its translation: CASSPTGGNEQFF. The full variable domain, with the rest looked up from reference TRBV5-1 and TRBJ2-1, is KAGVTQTPRYLIKTRGQQVTLSCSPISGHRSVSWYQQTPGQGLQFLFEYFSETQRNKGNFPGRFSGRQFSNSRSEMNVSTLELGDSALYLCASSPTGGNEQFFGPGTRLTVL.

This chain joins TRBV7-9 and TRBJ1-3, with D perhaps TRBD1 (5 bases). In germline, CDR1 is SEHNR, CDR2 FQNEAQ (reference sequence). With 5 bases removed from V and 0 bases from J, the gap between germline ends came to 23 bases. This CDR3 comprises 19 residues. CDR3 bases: TGTGCCAGCAGCCCGAAAGGGGTTAGTATGGCCGGCTCTGGAAACACCATATATTTT. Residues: CASSPKGVSMAGSGNTIYF. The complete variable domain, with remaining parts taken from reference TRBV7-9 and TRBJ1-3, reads DTGVSQNPRHKITKRGQNVTFRCDPISEHNRLYWYRQTLGQGPEFLTYFQNEAQLEKSRLLSDRFSAERPKGSFSTLEIQRTEQGDSAMYLCASSPKGVSMAGSGNTIYFGEGSWLTVV.

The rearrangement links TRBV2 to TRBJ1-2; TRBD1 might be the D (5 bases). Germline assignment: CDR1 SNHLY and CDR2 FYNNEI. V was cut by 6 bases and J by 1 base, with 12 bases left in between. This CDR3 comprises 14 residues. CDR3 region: CASRYRQNNYGYTF. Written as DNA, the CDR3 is TGTGCCAGCAGATACCGACAGAATAACTATGGCTACACCTTC.

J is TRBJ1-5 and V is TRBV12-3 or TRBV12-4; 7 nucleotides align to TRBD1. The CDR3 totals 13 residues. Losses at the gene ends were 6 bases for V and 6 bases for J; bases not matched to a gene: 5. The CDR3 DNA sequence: TGTGCCAGCAGCAGGGGGATAGGTCAGCCCCAGCATTTT. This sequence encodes CASSRGIGQPQHF.